The 32 T cell receptor beta chains presented below share a single source sample, sequenced in a study of blood T cell repertoires in COVID-19. The data were produced by immunoSEQ multiplex PCR, yet TCRdb's version contains in-frame clones alone and is incomplete. The data hold 93,000 or so clones, with almost 90% observed a single time. The sample taken for sequencing was peripheral blood. These receptors were taken from a human donor in a cohort sampled during active COVID-19.

The chain combines TRBV5-1 with TRBJ2-1; D remains unclear. The CDR3 loop spans 14 amino acids. The V gene's germline CDR1 is SGHRS and CDR2 YFSETQ. The V end lost 2 bases, the J end lost 9 bases, and 15 bases lay between the germline ends. CDR3 DNA: TGCGCCAGCAGCTTAGACTCCGGCTCGGGTGAGCAGTTCTTC. This codes for CASSLDSGSGEQFF. Complete variable domain (other parts from reference TRBV5-1 and TRBJ2-1): KAGVTQTPRYLIKTRGQQVTLSCSPISGHRSVSWYQQTPGQGLQFLFEYFSETQRNKGNFPGRFSGRQFSNSRSEMNVSTLELGDSALYLCASSLDSGSGEQFFGPGTRLTVL.

V is TRBV30 and J is TRBJ2-2; D is possibly TRBD2 (7 bases). Looked up from germline, CDR1 is GTSNPN and CDR2 is SVGIG (reference sequence). This CDR3 has 16 amino acids. The V and J ends lost 5 bases and 1 base respectively, with 17 bases between them. CDR3 in amino acids: CAWDTGGAGNTGELFF. The CDR3, as DNA: TGTGCCTGGGACACGGGGGGCGCAGGGAACACCGGGGAGCTGTTTTTT. The full variable domain, in which reference TRBV30 and TRBJ2-2 provide the parts outside the CDR3, is SQTIHQWPATLVQPVGSPLSLECTVEGTSNPNLYWYRQAAGRGLQLLFYSVGIGQISSEVPQNLSASRPQDRQFILSSKKLLLSDSGFYLCAWDTGGAGNTGELFFGEGSRLTVL.

This clone was found a few times. The sample contains more than one DNA sequence encoding this CDR3. The chain carries TRBV12-3 or TRBV12-4 and TRBJ2-7, with unresolved D. This CDR3 spans 12 amino acids. V dropped 4 bases and J dropped 0 bases, with 4 bases sitting between them. As DNA, the CDR3 is TGTGCCAGCAGTTCGAGCTCCTACGAGCAGTACTTC. Its protein product is CASSSSSYEQYF.

The rearrangement uses TRBV28 and TRBJ2-3, with no clear D. Per the germline V gene, CDR1 is MDHEN and CDR2 is SYDVKM. The V end lost 4 bases, the J end lost 4 bases, and 9 bases lay between the germline ends. The CDR3 covers 13 residues. The DNA for the CDR3 is TGTGCCAGCAGTTGGAACAGCCCAGATACGCAGTATTTT. Translating gives CASSWNSPDTQYF.

This chain links TRBV29-1 with TRBJ2-7, with 9 nucleotides matching TRBD2. V lost 4 bases and J lost 0; bases outside the gene matches: 7. There are 15 residues in the CDR3. Germline V CDR1 and CDR2: SQVTM, ANQGSEA. The DNA of the CDR3 is TGCAGCGTTGGCCTGACTAGCGGTCCCTCCTACGAGCAGTACTTC. The encoded protein is CSVGLTSGPSYEQYF.

The V gene is TRBV7-8, the J gene TRBJ2-7; D gene unclear. This CDR3 contains 14 residues. Germline V CDR1 and CDR2: SGHVS, FQNEAQ. V dropped 4 bases and J dropped 2 bases, with 12 bases sitting between them. CDR3 loop: CASSYIPGPYEQYF. DNA for the CDR3: TGTGCCAGCAGCTACATTCCGGGTCCCTACGAGCAGTACTTC.

The chain carries TRBV6-2 or TRBV6-3 and TRBJ2-3; 12 positions agree with TRBD2. The CDR3 totals 18 residues. Per the germline V gene, CDR1 is MNHEY and CDR2 is SVGEGT. The V gene end was trimmed by 4 bases and the J gene end by 2 bases; junction bases not matched to a gene: 10. The CDR3 DNA sequence: TGTGCCAGCAGTTCCCCAGGACTAGCGGGACGAAACACAGATACGCAGTATTTT. Its protein product is CASSSPGLAGRNTDTQYF.

This sequence joins TRBV6-5 and TRBJ1-1; D call uncertain. Germline-derived CDR1 and CDR2 are MNHEY and SVGAGI. The CDR3 sequence is 14 residues long. Trimming stripped 7 bases from V and 4 bases from J, with 16 bases between. The CDR3, as DNA: TGTGCCAGCACCCAATCTAGAGGGCCCACTGAAGCTTTCTTT. Its protein is CASTQSRGPTEAFF.

This clone appeared once. The chain links TRBV19 to TRBJ2-3; 11 positions agree with TRBD1. V shed 5 bases, J shed 0 bases, and the junction held 1 base outside the gene matches. The CDR3 totals 15 residues. Germline values: CDR1 LNHDA, CDR2 SQIVND (reference sequence). This CDR3 reads CASSGTGGSTDTQYF. The DNA of the CDR3 is TGTGCCAGTAGTGGGACAGGGGGTAGCACAGATACGCAGTATTTT.

The genes are TRBV21-1 and TRBJ2-2; TRBD1 was called by the table and not checked on the DNA. TRBV21-1 is noted as a pseudogene. CDR3 length: 18 amino acids. In DNA form, the CDR3 reads TGTGCCAGCAGCAAATGGACAGGGGGAGAGGGGTGCCCCGGGGAGCTGTTTTTT. It codes for CASSKWTGGEGCPGELFF.

DNA of the CDR3: TGTGCCAACAGACTCGGGAAGAATGAGCAGTTCTTC. The encoded protein is CANRLGKNEQFF. The V gene is TRBV25-1, the J gene TRBJ2-1, with D possibly being TRBD2 (5 bases). V gave up 10 bases and J gave up 7 bases, with 14 bases separating them. Germline V lookup: CDR1 MGHDK, CDR2 SYGVNS. The CDR3 has 12 residues.

The chain joins TRBV9 to TRBJ2-5, with 10 positions matching TRBD2. Trimming at V came to 1 base and at J to 2 bases, leaving 5 bases not matched to a gene. Germline V gene data show CDR1 as SGDLS and CDR2 as YYNGEE. This CDR3 is built from 16 residues. Here the CDR3 DNA reads TGTGCCAGCAGCGTACCCCTAGCGGGGGAACAAGAGACCCAGTACTTC. This codes for CASSVPLAGEQETQYF.

The J gene is TRBJ1-1, the V gene TRBV30; D is unresolved. Germline assignment: CDR1 GTSNPN and CDR2 SVGIG (reference sequence). The V end lost 7 bases, the J end lost 2 bases, and 11 bases lay between the germline ends. This CDR3 spans 12 amino acids. The CDR3 region is CASAAGNTEAFF. The CDR3 coding sequence is TGTGCCTCCGCGGCGGGAAACACTGAAGCTTTCTTT.

This clone was seen only once. The CDR3 sequence is CATGTARTGELFF. The CDR3 region has the DNA TGTGCCACCGGGACAGCCCGCACCGGGGAGCTGTTTTTT. The V call is TRBV18, the J call TRBJ2-2, with 7 bases lining up with TRBD1. V gave up 10 bases and J gave up 4 bases; unmatched junction bases: 6. This CDR3 is 13 amino acids long. CDR1 and CDR2 (germline): KGHSH, LQKENI.

J is TRBJ2-7 and V is TRBV7-9; D uncertain. Trimming pared 5 bases from V and 3 bases from J, leaving 11 bases between. The germline V gene encodes CDR1 SEHNR and CDR2 FQNEAQ (reference sequence). This CDR3 is built from 13 residues. The CDR3 DNA sequence: TGTGCCAGCAGCCCCTCCCCTGTCTACGAGCAGTACTTC. Translating gives CASSPSPVYEQYF.

The V and J genes are TRBV5-6 and TRBJ2-5; TRBD2 matches at 15 bases. The CDR3 is made up of 18 amino acids. The V and J ends lost 4 bases and 2 bases, in that order; junction bases with no gene match: 9. CDR1 is SGHDT, CDR2 YYEEEE, per germline. The CDR3 is CASSRPGLAGGNQETQYF. The CDR3 DNA reads as TGTGCCAGCAGCCGTCCGGGACTAGCGGGAGGCAATCAAGAGACCCAGTACTTC.

The chain uses TRBV25-1 and TRBJ1-1; 7 bases are shared with TRBD1. Trimming cost V 4 bases and J 8 bases; bases outside gene matches: 7. The CDR3 sequence is 13 residues long. The V gene's germline CDR1 is MGHDK and CDR2 SYGVNS. The CDR3 sequence: CASSVGQRREAFF. CDR3 sequence (DNA): TGTGCCAGCAGTGTGGGACAGAGGAGGGAAGCTTTCTTT.

The rearrangement uses TRBV5-4 and TRBJ1-4; 9 positions agree with TRBD1. CDR1 and CDR2 from the germline V gene are SGHNT and YYREEE (reference sequence). The CDR3 contains 15 residues. The V gene end was trimmed by 2 bases and the J gene end by 7 bases; junction bases not matched to a gene: 6. For the CDR3, the DNA is TGTGCCAGCAGCTTCGGACAGGGGAGGGGTGAAAAACTGTTTTTT. This sequence encodes CASSFGQGRGEKLFF. The whole variable domain, remainder taken from reference TRBV5-4 and TRBJ1-4, is ETGVTQSPTHLIKTRGQQVTLRCSSQSGHNTVSWYQQALGQGPQFIFQYYREEENGRGNFPPRFSGLQFPNYSSELNVNALELDDSALYLCASSFGQGRGEKLFFGSGTQLSVL.

The chain employs TRBV7-9 and TRBJ2-7; TRBD2 might be the D (5 bases). Germline-derived CDR1 and CDR2 are SEHNR and FQNEAQ (reference sequence). The CDR3 loop spans 13 amino acids. V dropped 7 bases and J dropped 1 base, with 11 bases sitting between them. CDR3 bases: TGTGCCAGCACCCGGACTCCATCCTACGAGCAGTACTTC. This codes for CASTRTPSYEQYF.

CDR3 residues: CASRFFGLAGNTGELFF. CDR3 in DNA: TGTGCAAGTCGCTTCTTCGGACTAGCGGGCAACACCGGGGAGCTGTTTTTT. The rearrangement links TRBV12-2 to TRBJ2-2; TRBD2 is taken as the D call from the table, unchecked against the DNA. TRBV12-2 corresponds to a pseudogene. This CDR3 is 17 amino acids long.

The chain employs TRBV7-9 and TRBJ2-3; D call uncertain. The CDR3 contains 14 residues. Germline V lookup: CDR1 SEHNR, CDR2 FQNEAQ (reference sequence). V was shortened by 2 bases and J by 2 bases, with 8 bases between the two germline ends. The CDR3: CASSLRGNTDTQYF. The CDR3 DNA follows: TGTGCCAGCAGCTTACGCGGCAACACAGATACGCAGTATTTT.

The chain combines TRBV27 with TRBJ1-6, with 9 bases identical to TRBD1. The CDR3 consists of 17 residues. V shed 5 bases, J shed 6 bases, and the junction held 11 bases outside the gene matches. Germline lookup yields CDR1 MNHEY and CDR2 SMNVEV (reference sequence). CDR3: CASSRYPGQGTNSPLHF. For the CDR3, the DNA is TGTGCCAGCAGTCGGTACCCGGGACAGGGAACTAATTCACCCCTCCACTTT.

Within the sample, this clone is medium-sized. The chain employs TRBV7-3 and TRBJ1-2; D is unclear. V was shortened by 2 bases and J by 8 bases, with 12 bases between the two germline ends. The germline V gene encodes CDR1 SGHTA and CDR2 FQGTGA. The CDR3 has 13 residues. For the CDR3, the DNA is TGTGCCAGCAGCTTAGAGCCCGTGTCGGGCTACACCTTC. This encodes CASSLEPVSGYTF.

The CDR3: CASSADSYSNQPQHF. The CDR3 DNA reads as TGTGCCAGCAGCGCCGACAGCTATAGCAATCAGCCCCAGCATTTT. The chain links TRBV9 to TRBJ1-5, with TRBD1 as a possible D gene (5 bases). V was pared by 3 bases and J by 0 bases, with 10 bases between. The CDR3 is 15 residues long. The V gene's germline CDR1 is SGDLS and CDR2 YYNGEE.

The rearrangement links TRBV9 to TRBJ1-4, with D uncertain. Germline CDR1 and CDR2: SGDLS and YYNGEE. V was trimmed by 10 bases and J by 0 bases, leaving 7 bases between them. The CDR3 totals 12 residues. CDR3 residues: CAFGATNEKLFF. CDR3 bases: TGTGCCTTCGGGGCAACTAATGAAAAACTGTTTTTT.

This clone has only one observation. The CDR3 reads CAWAGGSGANVLTF. The CDR3 nucleotides are TGTGCCTGGGCAGGGGGCTCTGGGGCCAACGTCCTGACTTTC. The rearrangement links TRBV30 to TRBJ2-6, with TRBD1 identical over 7 bases. The germline gives CDR1 GTSNPN, CDR2 SVGIG (reference sequence). CDR3 length: 14 residues. The ends lost 5 bases at V and 0 bases at J; junction bases unmatched: 1.

This clone showed up just once. Written as DNA, the CDR3 is TGTGCCAGCAGTAAGAGGAGGGGGCGGGCTAATGAAAAACTGTTTTTT. Translation gives CASSKRRGRANEKLFF. This sequence joins TRBV28 and TRBJ1-4; 7 positions agree with TRBD1. Per the germline V gene, CDR1 is MDHEN and CDR2 is SYDVKM. Germline trimming cut 5 bases from V and 3 bases from J; bases unmatched to any gene: 9. This CDR3 spans 16 amino acids.

The table lists this clone with a count of one. CDR3 DNA: TGTGCCAGCAGTTACTCTGGGCAGTCCTACGAGCAGTACTTC. Translation: CASSYSGQSYEQYF. The gene calls are TRBV6-6 and TRBJ2-7, with D hard to call. The CDR3 runs 14 residues. V was trimmed by 0 bases and J by 1 base, leaving 7 bases between them. Germline CDR1 and CDR2: MNHNY and SVGAGI (reference sequence).

The V and J genes are TRBV5-1 and TRBJ2-7, with no clear D. Trimming shortened V by 4 bases and J by 3 bases, and 11 bases separated the two germline ends. This CDR3 is 13 amino acids long. Germline lookup yields CDR1 SGHRS and CDR2 YFSETQ. In nucleotides, the CDR3 is TGCGCCAGCAGCCCCGAGCTTCACTACGAGCAGTACTTC. Protein: CASSPELHYEQYF.

This chain links TRBV6-1 with TRBJ2-3; TRBD2 matches at 7 bases. With V trimmed by 4 bases and J by 6 bases, 7 bases remained unmatched. CDR3 length: 14 amino acids. Germline lookup yields CDR1 MNHNS and CDR2 SASEGT. The CDR3 sequence: CASSASTSSDTQYF. The CDR3 DNA reads TGTGCCAGCAGTGCCTCGACTAGCTCCGATACGCAGTATTTT.

This chain connects TRBV5-6 to TRBJ1-4, with 7 bases fitting TRBD1. V lost 4 bases, J lost 5 bases, and 8 bases stayed unmatched. Germline-derived CDR1 and CDR2 are SGHDT and YYEEEE. The CDR3 loop spans 15 amino acids. The CDR3 DNA sequence: TGTGCCAGCAGCACAACAGGGGCCCTCAATGAAAAACTGTTTTTT. Translating it yields CASSTTGALNEKLFF.

Concerning this clone: Sequence at one end of the junction differs from germline and may be a read error. The chain is built from TRBV12-3 or TRBV12-4 and TRBJ2-5; 7 bases match TRBD1. The CDR3 is 11 amino acids. The CDR3 region is CASSPRGQPDF. The CDR3, as DNA: TGTGCCAGCAGTCCCCGGGGACAGCCCGACTTC.